The clone carrying this TCR beta chain was counted a few times. Libraries of TCR beta came from iRepertoire HTBI primers plus Arm-PCR of CDR3 regions. TCRdb independently ran MiXCR on the multiplex PCR reads; one entry per CDR3 protein. The sample lists about 470,000 distinct CDR3 sequences; 20% to 25% were seen once. As for time point: persistent/refractory GD, antithyroid drugs over 5 years with positive TRAb. RNA isolated from PBMCs was used to make the TCR library. The data were obtained in a study of regulatory T cells in long-lasting Graves disease. The CDR3 contains 13 residues. CDR1 MNHEY and CDR2 SVGEGT come from the germline V gene. Between the trimmed V and J ends, which lost 6 bases and 2 bases, there was a span of 9 bases.

The receptor was derived from a female donor with Graves disease. V is TRBV6-2 or TRBV6-3 and J is TRBJ2-3; no reliable D call. The specimen comprised peripheral blood mononuclear cells (PBMCs), sampled when the disease was refractory, from a patient treated with antithyroid drugs. The DNA of the CDR3 is TGTGCCAGCAGCGCTACTGACACAGATACGCAGTATTTT. Translating gives CASSATDTDTQYF.